The entry below describes one TCR beta chain. Antigen specificity is unknown. Ahead of sequencing, the ViraFEST assay grew antigen-specific CD4+ T cells using viral peptide pools. Following culture for more than 9 days, CD4+ T cells were isolated. In the vaccine recipients, nucleocapsid antibodies were negative and there was no prior SARS-CoV-2 infection. The researchers cultured fewer than 2.5 million PBMC per well with roughly 11 IU/ml IL-2 and 8 to 10 ug/ml peptides. On both days 3 and 7, half of the culture medium was replaced with IL-2 medium. Germline V gene data show CDR1 as GTSNPN and CDR2 as SVGIG (reference sequence). The CDR3 is 15 amino acids. Trimming removed 1 base at V and 4 bases at J, with 14 bases between. The data were taken from a study of vaccination effects on CD4 cells after COVID-19. Study-wide findings and caveats: Marked clonal contraction was seen in infection- and vaccine-induced clones late after vaccination. Convalescent patients were scarce, and early post-infection timepoints were absent.

Using immunoSEQ multiplex PCR, the repertoire was profiled, and TCRdb retains in-frame clones only, with some absent. The sample holds about 71,000 clones, roughly 80% seen once. The sequences come from CD4+ T cells from PBMCs cultured with SARS-CoV-2 spike peptides, collected before COVID-19 vaccination. The receptor was isolated from a human donor who received a COVID-19 vaccine. This chain joins TRBV30 and TRBJ1-5; D gene ambiguous. This CDR3 is CAWSGEGTWNQPQHF. The DNA for the CDR3 is TGTGCCTGGAGTGGAGAAGGTACGTGGAATCAGCCCCAGCATTTT.